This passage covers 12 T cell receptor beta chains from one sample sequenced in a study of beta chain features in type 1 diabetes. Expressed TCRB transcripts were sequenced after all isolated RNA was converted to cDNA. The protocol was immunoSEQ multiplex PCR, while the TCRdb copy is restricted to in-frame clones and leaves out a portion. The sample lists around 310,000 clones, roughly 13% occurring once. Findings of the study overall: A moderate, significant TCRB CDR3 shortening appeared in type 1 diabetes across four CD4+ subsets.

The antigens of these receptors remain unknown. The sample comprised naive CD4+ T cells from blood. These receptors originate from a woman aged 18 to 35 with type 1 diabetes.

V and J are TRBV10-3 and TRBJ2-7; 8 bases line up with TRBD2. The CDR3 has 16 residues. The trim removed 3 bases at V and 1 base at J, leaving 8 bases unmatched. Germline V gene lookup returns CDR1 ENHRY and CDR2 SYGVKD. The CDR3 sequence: CAISEKLAAPSYEQYF. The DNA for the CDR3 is TGTGCCATCAGTGAAAAACTAGCGGCACCGTCCTACGAGCAGTACTTC.

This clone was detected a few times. The CDR3, as DNA: TGTGCCAGCAGCCTCAGGGTGGGGGGTGGCGGCGCAGATACGCAGTATTTT. Amino acid sequence: CASSLRVGGGGADTQYF. The chain has TRBV7-2 and TRBJ2-3; D may be TRBD2 (6 bases). The length of the CDR3 is 17 residues. CDR1 is SGHTA, CDR2 FQGNSA, per germline. V gave up 5 bases and J gave up 4 bases, with 22 bases separating them. Full variable domain (remainder filled in from reference TRBV7-2 and TRBJ2-3): GAGVSQSPSNKVTEKGKDVELRCDPISGHTALYWYRQSLGQGLEFLIYFQGNSAPDKSGLPSDRFSAERTGGSVSTLTIQRTQQEDSAVYLCASSLRVGGGGADTQYFGPGTRLTVL.

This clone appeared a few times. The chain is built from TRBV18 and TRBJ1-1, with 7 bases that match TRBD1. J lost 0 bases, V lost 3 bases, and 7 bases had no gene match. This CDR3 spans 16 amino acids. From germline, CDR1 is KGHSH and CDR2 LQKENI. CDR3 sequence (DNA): TGTGCCAGCTCACCTCCGGCGGGACAGATGAACACTGAAGCTTTCTTT. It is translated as CASSPPAGQMNTEAFF.

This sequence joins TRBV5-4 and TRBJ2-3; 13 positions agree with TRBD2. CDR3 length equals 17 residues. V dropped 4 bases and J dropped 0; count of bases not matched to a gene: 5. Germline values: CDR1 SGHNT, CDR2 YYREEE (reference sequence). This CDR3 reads CASSKGLAGSSTDTQYF. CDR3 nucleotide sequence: TGTGCCAGCAGCAAGGGACTAGCGGGATCGAGCACAGATACGCAGTATTTT.

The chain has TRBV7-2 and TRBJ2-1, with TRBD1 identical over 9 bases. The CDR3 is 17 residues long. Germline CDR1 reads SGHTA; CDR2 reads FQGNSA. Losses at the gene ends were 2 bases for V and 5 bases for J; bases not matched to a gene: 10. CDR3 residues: CASSLYGTGGPNNEQFF. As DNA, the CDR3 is TGTGCCAGCAGCTTATACGGCACAGGGGGCCCTAACAATGAGCAGTTCTTC.

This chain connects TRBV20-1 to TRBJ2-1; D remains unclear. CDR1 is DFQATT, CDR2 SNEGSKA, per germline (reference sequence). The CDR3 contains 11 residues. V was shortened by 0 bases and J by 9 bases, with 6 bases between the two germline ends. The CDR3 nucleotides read TGCAGTGCTAGAGATCACAGTGAGCAGTTCTTC. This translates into CSARDHSEQFF.

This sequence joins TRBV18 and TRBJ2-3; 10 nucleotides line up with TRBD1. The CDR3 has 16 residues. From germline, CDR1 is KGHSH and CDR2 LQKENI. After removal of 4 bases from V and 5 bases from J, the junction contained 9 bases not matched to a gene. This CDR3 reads CASSRRDRGSKDTQYF. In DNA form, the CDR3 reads TGTGCCAGCTCACGCCGGGACAGGGGCTCAAAAGATACGCAGTATTTT.

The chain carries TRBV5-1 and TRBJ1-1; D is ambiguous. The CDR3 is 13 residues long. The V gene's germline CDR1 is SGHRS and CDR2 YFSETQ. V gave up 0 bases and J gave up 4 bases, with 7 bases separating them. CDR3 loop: CASSLVFSTEAFF. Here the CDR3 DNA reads TGCGCCAGCAGCTTGGTATTCAGCACTGAAGCTTTCTTT.

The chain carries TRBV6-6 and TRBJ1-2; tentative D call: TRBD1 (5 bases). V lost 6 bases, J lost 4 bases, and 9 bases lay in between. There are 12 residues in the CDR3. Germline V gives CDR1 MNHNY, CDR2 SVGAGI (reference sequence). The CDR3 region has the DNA TGTGCCAGCAGCGACAGCGTCTATGGCTACACCTTC. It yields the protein CASSDSVYGYTF.

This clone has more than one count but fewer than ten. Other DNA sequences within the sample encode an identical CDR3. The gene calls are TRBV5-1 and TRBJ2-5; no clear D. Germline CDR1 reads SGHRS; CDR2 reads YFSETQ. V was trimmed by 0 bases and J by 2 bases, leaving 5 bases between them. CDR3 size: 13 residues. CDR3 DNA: TGCGCCAGCAGCTTGGACAGTCAAGAGACCCAGTACTTC. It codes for CASSLDSQETQYF.

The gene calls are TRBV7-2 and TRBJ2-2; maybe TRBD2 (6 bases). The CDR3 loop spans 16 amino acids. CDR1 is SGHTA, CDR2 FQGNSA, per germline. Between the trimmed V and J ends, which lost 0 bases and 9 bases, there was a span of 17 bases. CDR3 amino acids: CASSLAGGFLQRELFF. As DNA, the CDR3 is TGTGCCAGCAGCTTAGCTGGAGGGTTCCTCCAACGGGAGCTGTTTTTT.

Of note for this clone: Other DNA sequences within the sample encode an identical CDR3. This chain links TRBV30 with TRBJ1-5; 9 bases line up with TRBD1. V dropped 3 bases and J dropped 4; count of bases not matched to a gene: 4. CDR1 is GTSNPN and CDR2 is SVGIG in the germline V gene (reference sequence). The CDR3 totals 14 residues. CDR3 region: CAWSSGTGNQPQHF. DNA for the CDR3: TGTGCCTGGAGCAGCGGGACAGGGAATCAGCCCCAGCATTTT.